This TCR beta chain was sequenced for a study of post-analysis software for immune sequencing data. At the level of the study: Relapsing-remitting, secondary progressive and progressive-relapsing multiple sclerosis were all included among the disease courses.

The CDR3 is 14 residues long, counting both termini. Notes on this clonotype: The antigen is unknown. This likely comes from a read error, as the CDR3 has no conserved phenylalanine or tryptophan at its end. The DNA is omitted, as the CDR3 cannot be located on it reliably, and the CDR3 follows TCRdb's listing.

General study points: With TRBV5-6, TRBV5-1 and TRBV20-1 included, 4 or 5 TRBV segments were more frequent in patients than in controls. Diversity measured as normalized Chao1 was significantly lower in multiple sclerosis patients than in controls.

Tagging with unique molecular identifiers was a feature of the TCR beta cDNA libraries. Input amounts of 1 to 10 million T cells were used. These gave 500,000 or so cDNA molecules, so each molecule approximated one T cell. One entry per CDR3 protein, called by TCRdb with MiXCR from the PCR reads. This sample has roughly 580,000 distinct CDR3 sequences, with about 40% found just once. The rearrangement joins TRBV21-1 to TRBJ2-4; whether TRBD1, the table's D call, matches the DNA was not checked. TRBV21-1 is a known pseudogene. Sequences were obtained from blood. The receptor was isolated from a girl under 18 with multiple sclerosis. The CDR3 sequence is CASSIETGFYEQYL.